What follows are 17 T cell receptor beta chains derived from one specimen sequenced in a study of Ad26.COV2.S vaccination and SARS-CoV-2 variants. Profiling relied on immunoSEQ multiplex PCR, and the TCRdb table lists in-frame clones only, not all of them. The sample holds around 86,000 clones; less than 85% are singletons and the top ten take 15% to 20%. The specimen was peripheral blood, collected after recovery from COVID-19. All receptors come from a human donor who had recovered from COVID-19.

The chain couples TRBV7-2 to TRBJ1-2; 7 bases align to TRBD1. Germline CDR1 is SGHTA and CDR2 is FQGNSA. V was clipped by 5 bases and J by 5 bases; unmatched bases: 11. The CDR3 is made up of 15 amino acids. The CDR3 DNA follows: TGTGCCAGCAGCCCGAGTAGTTCAGGGGGGTATGGCTACACCTTC. Amino acids: CASSPSSSGGYGYTF.

The chain links TRBV18 to TRBJ2-2; no firm D call. This CDR3 is built from 15 residues. Trimming cost V 8 bases and J 1 base, with 14 bases left between them. CDR1 and CDR2 from the germline V gene are KGHSH and LQKENI. The CDR3 loop is CASNRWAENTGELFF. Written as DNA, the CDR3 is TGTGCCAGCAATCGATGGGCGGAGAACACCGGGGAGCTGTTTTTT. Together with reference TRBV18 and TRBJ2-2, the CDR3 gives the full variable domain: NAGVMQNPRHLVRRRGQEARLRCSPMKGHSHVYWYRQLPEEGLKFMVYLQKENIIDESGMPKERFSAEFPKEGPSILRIQQVVRGDSAAYFCASNRWAENTGELFFGEGSRLTVL.

The chain uses TRBV28 and TRBJ2-7, with 7 bases identical to TRBD1. CDR3 length equals 14 residues. Looked up from germline, CDR1 is MDHEN and CDR2 is SYDVKM. V was pared by 6 bases and J by 0 bases, with 5 bases of the junction left unmatched. The DNA of the CDR3 is TGTGCCAGCAGGGCACAGGGGAGCTCCTACGAGCAGTACTTC. This translates into CASRAQGSSYEQYF.

V gene TRBV7-9 combines with J gene TRBJ2-3; D gene unclear. The germline gives CDR1 SEHNR, CDR2 FQNEAQ (reference sequence). Trimming cost V 4 bases and J 1 base, with 9 bases left between them. This CDR3 contains 14 residues. The CDR3 DNA sequence: TGTGCCAGCAGCTACCTAGGGCGCACAGATACGCAGTATTTT. Translated, it gives CASSYLGRTDTQYF. The whole variable domain, remainder taken from reference TRBV7-9 and TRBJ2-3, is DTGVSQNPRHKITKRGQNVTFRCDPISEHNRLYWYRQTLGQGPEFLTYFQNEAQLEKSRLLSDRFSAERPKGSFSTLEIQRTEQGDSAMYLCASSYLGRTDTQYFGPGTRLTVL.

The DNA for the CDR3 is TGTGCCAGCAGTTACAGTGGGCCCACAGATACGCAGTATTTT. Residues: CASSYSGPTDTQYF. This chain joins TRBV6-5 and TRBJ2-3; D remains ambiguous. The V end was cut by 2 bases, the J end by 2 bases, with 8 bases between. This CDR3 spans 14 amino acids. Germline V lookup: CDR1 MNHEY, CDR2 SVGAGI.

The rearrangement links TRBV18 to TRBJ2-5; the D gene is possibly TRBD1 (6 bases). Trimming removed 5 bases from V and 1 base from J, with 14 bases in between. This CDR3 contains 15 residues. Germline lookup yields CDR1 KGHSH and CDR2 LQKENI. The CDR3 DNA is TGTGCCAGCTCAGCCGAAACAGGGAGCCAAGAGACCCAGTACTTC. Translated: CASSAETGSQETQYF.

The rearrangement links TRBV5-6 to TRBJ2-7, with D hard to call. The CDR3 covers 13 residues. Germline values: CDR1 SGHDT, CDR2 YYEEEE. Trimming took 0 bases from V and 4 from J, leaving 8 bases between them. CDR3 sequence reads: CASSLERGYEQYF. The DNA for the CDR3 is TGTGCCAGCAGCTTGGAACGCGGTTACGAGCAGTACTTC.

The rearrangement uses TRBV9 and TRBJ1-3; tentatively, D is TRBD1 (5 bases). The CDR3 is 16 amino acids. The V and J ends lost 2 bases and 0 bases respectively, with 12 bases between them. From germline, CDR1 is SGDLS and CDR2 YYNGEE. The CDR3, as DNA: TGTGCCAGCAGCGTCGGGTCGGGGGGCTCTGGAAACACCATATATTTT. It codes for CASSVGSGGSGNTIYF.

V usage is TRBV6-2 or TRBV6-3 and J usage is TRBJ1-1; TRBD1 matches at 7 bases. Per germline, CDR1 MNHEY and CDR2 SVGEGT. There are 14 residues in the CDR3. The trim removed 2 bases at V and 5 bases at J, leaving 5 bases unmatched. CDR3 bases: TGTGCCAGCAGTTACGCGACAGGGAGGACTGAAGCTTTCTTT. Its protein product is CASSYATGRTEAFF.

The DNA for the CDR3 is TGTGCCAGCAGCTTTGGGACTAGCGGGAGGAGGCCAGATACGCAGTATTTT. Protein product: CASSFGTSGRRPDTQYF. The chain joins TRBV7-2 to TRBJ2-3; 15 positions agree with TRBD2. CDR3 length: 17 amino acids. Losses at the gene ends were 3 bases for V and 4 bases for J; bases not matched to a gene: 5. CDR1 and CDR2 (germline): SGHTA, FQGNSA.

V and J are TRBV14 and TRBJ2-3; D is unresolved. This CDR3 comprises 16 residues. V lost 4 bases and J 1 base, leaving 15 bases between the germline ends. Germline V CDR1 and CDR2: SGHDN, FVKESK. The DNA for the CDR3 is TGTGCCAGCAGCCCAAACGAGAAGCTACGCACAGATACGCAGTATTTT. This gives the protein CASSPNEKLRTDTQYF.

This chain links TRBV12-5 with TRBJ2-1; 13 nucleotides line up with TRBD2. V was clipped by 6 bases and J by 4 bases; unmatched bases: 9. Germline CDR1 reads LGHNT; CDR2 reads FRNRAP. The CDR3 is made up of 17 amino acids. The CDR3: CASGVIQGLAGYNEQFF. CDR3 in DNA: TGTGCTAGTGGCGTCATTCAGGGACTAGCGGGATACAATGAGCAGTTCTTC. The variable domain in full, completed from reference TRBV12-5 and TRBJ2-1, reads DARVTQTPRHKVTEMGQEVTMRCQPILGHNTVFWYRQTMMQGLELLAYFRNRAPLDDSGMPKDRFSAEMPDATLATLKIQPSEPRDSAVYFCASGVIQGLAGYNEQFFGPGTRLTVL.

This clone appeared once. V and J are TRBV7-2 and TRBJ2-1, with 8 bases identical to TRBD2. Germline V gives CDR1 SGHTA, CDR2 FQGNSA. The CDR3 totals 16 residues. Trimming removed 4 bases from V and 4 bases from J; junction bases left unmatched: 9. In DNA, the CDR3 is TGTGCCAGCAGCTCCTGGACTAGCTTAGGGTACAATGAGCAGTTCTTC. Its translation is CASSSWTSLGYNEQFF.

To note about this clone: This sample also contains other DNA sequences that code for the same CDR3. The chain is built from TRBV9 and TRBJ2-2, with D perhaps TRBD2 (7 bases). V was clipped by 5 bases and J by 7 bases, with 9 bases between them. Per the germline V gene, CDR1 is SGDLS and CDR2 is YYNGEE. The CDR3 loop spans 12 amino acids. The CDR3 DNA is TGTGCCAGCAGGGGGGGGCACGGGGAGCTGTTTTTT. Its protein product is CASRGGHGELFF.

The chain has TRBV11-3 and TRBJ1-1, with a possible D match to TRBD1 (5 bases). The CDR3 consists of 14 residues. Per germline, CDR1 SGHNT and CDR2 YENEEA. V lost 4 bases and J lost 1, with 10 bases in between. CDR3 residues: CASSSDKGNTEAFF. In DNA form, the CDR3 reads TGTGCCAGCAGCTCGGACAAAGGGAACACTGAAGCTTTCTTT.

This clone has just a few counts. The chain couples TRBV23-1 to TRBJ1-5; D gene unclear. TRBV23-1 is classed as an ORF, of uncertain function. CDR3 length: 14 amino acids. V dropped 2 bases and J dropped 11 bases, with 16 bases sitting between them. The CDR3 DNA sequence: TGCGCCAGCAGTCAACCCCTCCGCACGCTGGCCCAGCATTTT. Translating it yields CASSQPLRTLAQHF.

V gene TRBV6-6 combines with J gene TRBJ1-2; no reliable D call. The V and J ends lost 6 bases and 7 bases respectively, with 15 bases between them. The germline V gene encodes CDR1 MNHNY and CDR2 SVGAGI (reference sequence). CDR3 length: 13 amino acids. The CDR3 sequence: CASRPRQASGYTF. The CDR3 coding sequence is TGTGCCAGCAGACCTCGTCAGGCTTCTGGCTACACCTTC.